Each of the 22 T cell receptor beta chains below was sequenced from the same sample in a study of blood T cell repertoires in COVID-19. The repertoire was sequenced with immunoSEQ multiplex PCR; TCRdb's copy has only in-frame clones and lacks some. Here the sample spans 250,000 to 350,000 clones, over 75% being singletons. Sequencing used peripheral blood. The origin of the receptors is a woman aged 50 to 65 with active or convalescent COVID-19.

The gene calls are TRBV27 and TRBJ1-5; D is uncertain. This CDR3 region has 14 residues. CDR1 is MNHEY, CDR2 SMNVEV, per germline (reference sequence). Trimming pared 6 bases from V and 0 bases from J, leaving 9 bases between. This CDR3 reads CASRPGASNQPQHF. The CDR3 DNA follows: TGTGCCAGCAGGCCTGGAGCTAGCAATCAGCCCCAGCATTTT.

The chain links TRBV5-6 to TRBJ1-2; TRBD1 matches at 9 bases. Trimming at V came to 1 base and at J to 7 bases, leaving 5 bases not matched to a gene. The CDR3 runs 14 residues. Germline CDR1 reads SGHDT; CDR2 reads YYEEEE. For the CDR3, the DNA is TGTGCCAGCAGCTTGTGGGACAGGGTTCTTGGCTACACCTTC. Residues: CASSLWDRVLGYTF.

The chain carries TRBV30 and TRBJ1-2; D is unclear. Germline lookup yields CDR1 GTSNPN and CDR2 SVGIG (reference sequence). The CDR3 length is 14 residues. Trimming left V 0 bases short and J 3 bases short, with 11 bases between. DNA of the CDR3: TGTGCCTGGAGTGTACCCCAGGTCGACTATGGCTACACCTTC. It specifies CAWSVPQVDYGYTF.

V usage is TRBV13 and J usage is TRBJ1-3; TRBD1 is a possible D gene (6 bases). The length of the CDR3 is 16 residues. Germline V gene sequence: CDR1 PRHDT, CDR2 FYEKMQ (reference sequence). V was shortened by 2 bases and J by 4 bases, with 15 bases between the two germline ends. The chain's CDR3 is CASSLSTRGSGNTIYF. The CDR3 DNA follows: TGTGCCAGCAGCTTATCTACGAGGGGGTCCGGAAACACCATATATTTT.

The chain employs TRBV6-5 and TRBJ2-1; D is uncertain. CDR1 is MNHEY, CDR2 SVGAGI, per germline. This CDR3 has 14 residues. The V and J ends lost 2 bases and 4 bases respectively, with 9 bases between them. CDR3 amino acids: CASSYVGQYNEQFF. The CDR3 DNA reads TGTGCCAGCAGTTACGTGGGCCAGTACAATGAGCAGTTCTTC.

This sequence joins TRBV10-3 and TRBJ1-1; possible D gene TRBD1, 6 bases. This CDR3 region has 15 residues. In germline, CDR1 is ENHRY, CDR2 SYGVKD. Trimming stripped 6 bases from V and 5 bases from J, with 19 bases between. The CDR3 DNA sequence: TGTGCCATCAGGCGACAGGCTGAAAAGGGGACTGAAGCTTTCTTT. Its translation: CAIRRQAEKGTEAFF.

This clone was recorded once. This chain uses TRBV4-1 with TRBJ2-7; the D gene is possibly TRBD1 (5 bases). The ends were cut back, 0 bases at V and 3 bases at J, with 15 bases in the middle. The germline V gene has CDR1 MGHRA and CDR2 YSYEKL. The CDR3 runs 16 residues. The CDR3 DNA reads TGCGCCAGCAGCCAAGATCCCGGCAGGGTAGGCTACGAGCAGTACTTC. This encodes CASSQDPGRVGYEQYF.

The count of this clone is one. J is TRBJ1-2 and V is TRBV6-1, with 7 bases that match TRBD1. This CDR3 has 15 residues. CDR1 and CDR2 (germline): MNHNS, SASEGT. V dropped 2 bases and J dropped 5; count of bases not matched to a gene: 8. CDR3 sequence reads: CASSEPGTAVYGYTF. The CDR3 DNA follows: TGTGCCAGCAGTGAACCAGGGACAGCGGTTTATGGCTACACCTTC.

The chain has TRBV12-3 or TRBV12-4 and TRBJ2-3; a possible D gene is TRBD1 (6 bases). V was shortened by 6 bases and J by 1 base, with 8 bases between the two germline ends. CDR3 length: 13 residues. The CDR3 nucleotides read TGTGCCAGCAGACAGGGCCGCACAGATACGCAGTATTTT. Translation gives CASRQGRTDTQYF.

The chain recombines TRBV14 with TRBJ1-6; D is unclear. There are 15 residues in the CDR3. Deletions cut 1 base from V and 4 bases from J, with 8 bases between. CDR1 is SGHDN and CDR2 is FVKESK in the germline V gene. CDR3 nucleotide sequence: TGTGCCAGCAGCCAAGGACTGAATTATAATTCACCCCTCCACTTT. It translates to CASSQGLNYNSPLHF.

The rearrangement links TRBV5-6 to TRBJ1-1; a possible D gene is TRBD1 (5 bases). This CDR3 comprises 16 residues. Trimming removed 2 bases from V and 1 base from J, with 15 bases in between. The V gene's germline CDR1 is SGHDT and CDR2 YYEEEE. The CDR3 DNA sequence: TGTGCCAGCAGCTTTTGGGGGGGAACGGCGAACACTGAAGCTTTCTTT. This translates into CASSFWGGTANTEAFF.

This chain joins TRBV19 and TRBJ2-7, with D tentatively TRBD1 (6 bases). The V gene's germline CDR1 is LNHDA and CDR2 SQIVND (reference sequence). Trimming left V 4 bases short and J 2 bases short, with 15 bases between. The CDR3 totals 15 residues. The CDR3 sequence: CASSTPGQLPYEQYF. CDR3 nucleotides: TGTGCCAGTAGTACCCCTGGACAGTTGCCCTACGAGCAGTACTTC.

This clone was counted once. CDR3 residues: CASSSSKGSGNTIYF. In nucleotides, the CDR3 is TGTGCCAGCTCATCCTCGAAGGGGTCTGGAAACACCATATATTTT. The V gene is TRBV18, the J gene TRBJ1-3; tentative D call: TRBD1 (5 bases). Germline values: CDR1 KGHSH, CDR2 LQKENI. V shed 5 bases and J shed 1 base, with 12 bases lying between them. This CDR3 is 15 amino acids long.

The chain uses TRBV6-5 and TRBJ2-2, with D maybe TRBD2 (5 bases). Germline-derived CDR1 and CDR2 are MNHEY and SVGAGI. V dropped 7 bases and J dropped 1 base, with 7 bases sitting between them. The CDR3 runs to 13 residues. CDR3 sequence (DNA): TGTGCCAGCAAAGAGGGGAACACCGGGGAGCTGTTTTTT. Translation gives CASKEGNTGELFF.

This chain joins TRBV24-1 and TRBJ2-7; 7 bases are shared with TRBD1. Germline CDR1 reads KGHDR; CDR2 reads SFDVKD. J was trimmed by 5 bases and V by 1 base; bases with no gene match: 1. The CDR3 runs 13 residues. CDR3 region: CATSDFRGNEQYF. CDR3 bases: TGTGCCACCAGTGATTTCAGGGGGAACGAGCAGTACTTC.

V and J are TRBV2 and TRBJ2-2, with 7 positions matching TRBD2. The V and J ends lost 2 bases and 8 bases, in that order; junction bases with no gene match: 8. Per the germline V gene, CDR1 is SNHLY and CDR2 is FYNNEI. The CDR3 has 15 amino acids. The CDR3 DNA reads as TGTGCCAGCAGTGAAAATACGGGGGGAAGTGGGGAGCTGTTTTTT. Its translation is CASSENTGGSGELFF.

The V call is TRBV18, the J call TRBJ2-1; 10 positions match TRBD1. Germline lookup yields CDR1 KGHSH and CDR2 LQKENI. The CDR3 is 15 residues long. The V gene end was trimmed by 6 bases and the J gene end by 8 bases; junction bases not matched to a gene: 10. CDR3 sequence (DNA): TGTGCCAGCTCCCTACTTGGGACAGGGGACCATGAGCAGTTCTTC. Translation gives CASSLLGTGDHEQFF.

The rearrangement links TRBV15 to TRBJ2-7; 8 positions agree with TRBD1. With V trimmed by 3 bases and J by 6 bases, 1 base remained unmatched. The CDR3 has 12 amino acids. Germline-derived CDR1 and CDR2 are LNHNV and YYDKDF (reference sequence). CDR3 sequence (DNA): TGTGCCACCAGCAGGACAGGGGTCGAGCAGTACTTC. Its protein product is CATSRTGVEQYF. Full variable domain (remainder filled in from reference TRBV15 and TRBJ2-7): DAMVIQNPRYQVTQFGKPVTLSCSQTLNHNVMYWYQQKSSQAPKLLFHYYDKDFNNEADTPDNFQSRRPNTSFCFLDIRSPGLGDTAMYLCATSRTGVEQYFGPGTRLTVT.

Here the CDR3 DNA reads TGTGCCAGCTCACTGGGGCAGCTTGGGGACACTGAAGCTTTCTTT. Translated, it gives CASSLGQLGDTEAFF. The rearrangement joins TRBV18 to TRBJ1-1, with D perhaps matching TRBD1 (5 bases). The CDR3 runs to 15 residues. CDR1 and CDR2 from the germline V gene are KGHSH and LQKENI. V lost 4 bases, J lost 3 bases, and 15 bases lay in between. The full variable domain, in which reference TRBV18 and TRBJ1-1 provide the parts outside the CDR3, is NAGVMQNPRHLVRRRGQEARLRCSPMKGHSHVYWYRQLPEEGLKFMVYLQKENIIDESGMPKERFSAEFPKEGPSILRIQQVVRGDSAAYFCASSLGQLGDTEAFFGQGTRLTVV.

The chain links TRBV30 to TRBJ2-2, with a tentative D call TRBD2 (5 bases). V was trimmed by 5 bases and J by 15 bases, leaving 16 bases between them. The CDR3 is 11 residues long. The germline V gene has CDR1 GTSNPN and CDR2 SVGIG (reference sequence). The CDR3 loop is CAWSVGVLMFF. The CDR3 DNA follows: TGTGCCTGGTCGGTCGGGGTTTTGATGTTTTTT.

The chain employs TRBV28 and TRBJ1-1; D not certain. V was cut by 6 bases and J by 8 bases, with 13 bases left in between. The length of the CDR3 is 12 residues. Germline values: CDR1 MDHEN, CDR2 SYDVKM. The CDR3 DNA follows: TGTGCCAGCAGCTCTAACTCCCGAGAAGCTTTCTTT. Residues: CASSSNSREAFF.

This chain uses TRBV7-2 with TRBJ2-2; 12 bases fit TRBD2. V lost 4 bases to trimming and J lost 5 bases; unmatched junction nucleotides: 11. There are 18 residues in the CDR3. Per the germline V gene, CDR1 is SGHTA and CDR2 is FQGNSA. The CDR3 nucleotides are TGTGCCAGCAGCTCCCGACTAGCGGGGGCCCGGGGGACCGGGGAGCTGTTTTTT. Protein product: CASSSRLAGARGTGELFF.